This T cell receptor beta chain emerged from a study of cytotoxic CD8 clonotypes in ibrutinib-treated CLL. The CDR3 totals 15 residues. CDR1 and CDR2 from the germline V gene are LNHNV and YYDKDF (reference sequence). V shed 4 bases and J shed 3 bases, with 16 bases lying between them. Data came from immunoSEQ multiplex PCR; TCRdb stores just in-frame clones and leaves some out. The data contain tens of thousands of clones, 90% of them singletons. The V and J genes are TRBV15 and TRBJ2-7; D perhaps matches TRBD2 (6 bases). The sample was PBMCs, taken after 12 months of ibrutinib treatment. The TCR comes from a human donor with chronic lymphocytic leukemia. The CDR3 coding sequence is TGTGCCACCAGCAAGCCTCGGACTACATACTACGAGCAGTACTTC. It codes for CATSKPRTTYYEQYF.